A single T cell receptor beta chain is shown here with its context. The CDR3 covers 16 residues. The germline V gene has CDR1 LGHDT and CDR2 YNNKEL (reference sequence). After removal of 4 bases from V and 0 bases from J, the junction contained 6 bases not matched to a gene. The data were taken from a study of blood T cell repertoires in COVID-19. Under the authors' procedure: Amplified reference gene primers provided the basis for estimating nucleated cell counts. The repertoire was sequenced with immunoSEQ multiplex PCR; TCRdb's copy has only in-frame clones and lacks some. V and J calls and clone size are those listed in that table; D and trimming were worked out from the DNA. The sample lists 31,000 or so clones, approximately 92% occurring once.

The receptor comes from a man older than 75 with acute or convalescent COVID-19. V and J are TRBV3-1 (or the pseudogene TRBV3-2) and TRBJ2-3; 8 bases align to TRBD2. Specimen: peripheral blood. This chain's CDR3 is CASSPRLAMSTDTQYF. CDR3 coding DNA: TGTGCCAGCAGCCCCCGACTAGCGATGAGCACAGATACGCAGTATTTT.